This T cell receptor beta chain was profiled in a study of tumor-infiltrating lymphocytes in primary liver carcinoma. Study context: The patient group consisted of men and women aged 30 to 69 years.

Co-extraction yielded RNA and DNA from around 20-30 mg of unsorted bulk tissue. The CDR3 has 15 residues. The germline CDR1 and CDR2 sequences are SGHRS and YFSETQ. The input was 450 to 500 ng total RNA; TCR beta cDNA was made from it with a constant-region primer. Construction of TCR beta libraries relied on three successive nested multiplex PCR rounds employing slightly modified ARM-PCR. PCR rounds one and two used TRBV1-TRBV30 forward primers with a C-beta reverse primer for approximately 10 cycles each. TCRdb re-analysed the multiplex PCR reads in MiXCR, keeping a single row per CDR3 protein. The sample shows fewer than 75,000 distinct CDR3 sequences, around 64% of them seen only once. A word on this clonotype: One end of the junction is discordant with germline, which a read error may explain.

The specimen sequenced was liver tumor tissue from sampling region 4. Subset given: tumor region T4, right-lateral pole. The sequence came from a man aged 40-50 years with primary liver carcinoma and hepatitis B virus infection. The rearrangement joins TRBV5-1 to TRBJ2-5; D is uncertain. CDR3 sequence: CASSLQPLGQETRNF. The DNA for the CDR3 is TGCGCCAGCAGCCTACAGCCCCTTGGCCAAGAGACCCGGAACTTC.